This TCR beta chain was recorded in a study of T cells in Graves' hyperthyroidism and ophthalmopathy. Amplified TCR beta CDR3 regions derived from RNA transcripts. Using the HTBI primer set, a first-round RT-PCR was run on the TCR CDR3. A single record per CDR3 protein comes from TCRdb applying MiXCR to the multiplex PCR reads. This sample yields some 300,000 distinct CDR3 sequences, of which approximately 15% are seen a single time; 33% belongs to the top ten. V was pared by 7 bases and J by 6 bases, with 19 bases between. The CDR3 is made up of 14 amino acids. Germline CDR1 and CDR2: MNHNS and SASEGT. This clonotype was counted at least ten times.

This chain joins TRBV6-1 and TRBJ2-7; TRBD2 is a possible D gene (5 bases). The sequence was obtained from a man aged 30-40 years with Graves' hyperthyroidism. The sequenced sample consisted of blood. The CDR3 nucleotides read TGTGCCAGCAACTCGGGAACGGCAGTTCGCGAGCAGTACTTC. It yields the protein CASNSGTAVREQYF.